This T cell receptor beta chain was recorded in a study of CD8 T cells in cerebrospinal fluid in Alzheimer's disease. The CDR3 is 13 residues long. The germline CDR1 and CDR2 sequences are LNHDA and SQIVND (reference sequence). Live CSF cells were sorted with a live/dead marker for droplet-based sequencing. Profiling of CSF cells used 10X single-cell V(D)J plus 5' expression. TCRdb re-called the 10x single-cell sequencing reads; one entry per CDR3 protein, DNA not given. This sample contains roughly 500 distinct CDR3 sequences. This clonotype shows up as medium-sized by frequency. Its target is unknown. Study-wide findings and caveats: Alzheimer's patients were not enriched for EBV-specific clones, which were not the most expanded. Versus healthy subjects, Alzheimer's patients more often had clones of at least 3%.

This chain uses TRBV19 with TRBJ1-2; TCRdb picks TRBD1, but there is no DNA to check that call. The source is a human donor with Parkinson's disease. Material: cerebrospinal fluid. Here the CDR3 reads CASSPGQYYGYTF.